Given below is one T cell receptor (beta chain) in context. Authors' methods: Using reference gene primer amplification, nucleated cell counts were estimated. Produced via immunoSEQ multiplex PCR; TCRdb's table is partial and in-frame only. The V and J calls and the clone size are those of that table, but D and trimming were determined from the DNA. The profile shows under 250,000 clones, approximately 82% of them singletons. The data originate from a study of blood T cell repertoires in COVID-19. Study background: COVID-19 samples collected from the United States, Italy and Spain covered acute and convalescent phases. T cells, B-cell-depleted T cells, or PBMCs provided the cDNA or gDNA that served as material.

Specimen: peripheral blood. The sequence came from a middle-aged man with active or convalescent COVID-19.

CDR3 protein: CASSRTGFEAFF. The DNA of the CDR3 is TGTGCCAGTAGTAGGACAGGGTTTGAAGCTTTCTTT. The gene calls are TRBV19 and TRBJ1-1, with 8 bases identical to TRBD1. The germline V gene has CDR1 LNHDA and CDR2 SQIVND (reference sequence). J gave up 7 bases and V 4 bases, and 2 bases lay outside the gene matches. The CDR3 is 12 amino acids.